This T cell receptor beta chain was identified during a study of control samples from healthy donors and cancer patients. Measured with immunoSEQ multiplex PCR; TCRdb has only the in-frame clones, and not every one. The sample consists of about 110,000 clones, 83% of them appearing once. V lost 5 bases and J lost 4; bases outside the gene matches: 4. The CDR3 consists of 14 residues. The germline V gene has CDR1 LNHDA and CDR2 SQIVND (reference sequence). The chain is built from TRBV19 and TRBJ1-4, with 7 bases that match TRBD1. The sequencing sample was made of blood. The TCR was taken from a woman aged 45 to 65 in good health. CDR3 DNA sequence: TGTGCCAGTAGTTTGGGACAGCTTAATGAAAAACTGTTTTTT. Residues: CASSLGQLNEKLFF.